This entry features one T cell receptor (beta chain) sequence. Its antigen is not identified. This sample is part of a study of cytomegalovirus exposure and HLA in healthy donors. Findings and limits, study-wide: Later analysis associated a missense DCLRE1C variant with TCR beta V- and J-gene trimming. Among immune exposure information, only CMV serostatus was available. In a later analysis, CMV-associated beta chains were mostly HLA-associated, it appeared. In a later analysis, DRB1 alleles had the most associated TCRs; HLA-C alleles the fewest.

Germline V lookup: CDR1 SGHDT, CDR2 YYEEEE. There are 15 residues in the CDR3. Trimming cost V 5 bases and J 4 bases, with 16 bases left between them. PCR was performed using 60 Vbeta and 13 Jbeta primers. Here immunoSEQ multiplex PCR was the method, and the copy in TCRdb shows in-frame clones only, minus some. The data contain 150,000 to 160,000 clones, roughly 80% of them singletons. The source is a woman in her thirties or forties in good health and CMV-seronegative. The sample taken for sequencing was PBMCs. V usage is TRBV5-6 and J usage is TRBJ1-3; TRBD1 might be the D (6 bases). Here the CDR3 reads CASSRGGVYGNTIYF. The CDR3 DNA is TGTGCCAGCAGTCGAGGGGGGGTTTACGGAAACACCATATATTTT.